The rows below give T cell receptor beta chains drawn from one sample of a study of T cell responses to AZD1222 COVID-19 vaccine. Measured with immunoSEQ multiplex PCR; TCRdb has only the in-frame clones, and not every one. There are more than 70,000 clones in the sample; about 85% occur only once, and about 13% lies in the top ten. Sample: peripheral blood, taken on day 0 of AZD1222 vaccination. The origin of the receptors is an adult in good health. Both conserved end residues are trimmed from each CDR3. Size tells how often a clone was seen (once, few, many) or the class of an expanded clone, and some rows leave it out.

v_call	cdr3_length	clone_size	j_call	cdr3_aa
TRBV10-3	15	-	TRBJ2-3	AIRESGRQGPRDTQY
TRBV6-2/TRBV6-3	10	-	TRBJ2-5	ASSYSQETQY
TRBV7-2	10	-	TRBJ2-5	ASSSPWDTQY
TRBV11-3	13	once	TRBJ2-2	ASSPSGGDTGELF
TRBV12-3/TRBV12-4	9	-	TRBJ1-1	ASSPYTEAF
TRBV19	10	-	TRBJ2-1	ASSIVTGEQF
TRBV19	16	-	TRBJ1-1	ASSGPDREGGPNTEAF
TRBV11-2	10	-	TRBJ2-5	ASSTNGETQY
TRBV10-3	12	-	TRBJ2-5	AISESVGRETQY
TRBV7-9	13	-	TRBJ2-1	ASRSRASSYNEQF
TRBV21-1	14	once	TRBJ1-5	ASSKVVRGSCQPQH
TRBV9	15	-	TRBJ1-3	ASSVEPILFPGNTIY
TRBV6-5	14	-	TRBJ1-3	ASSYSTGFSGNTIY
TRBV19	12	-	TRBJ1-3	ASGGTISGNTIY
TRBV28	15	-	TRBJ2-7	ASSFISKGVQGYEQY
TRBV4-3	14	few	TRBJ2-3	ASSQLGGGATDTQY
TRBV7-2	12	-	TRBJ1-1	ASSSDSGRGEAF
TRBV27	11	-	TRBJ1-5	ASSLGEDQPQH
TRBV28	10	once	TRBJ1-1	ASSLQHTEAF
TRBV7-3	14	-	TRBJ1-1	ASSLKGYGQSGEAF
TRBV28	13	-	TRBJ1-5	ASSFVTALNQPQH
TRBV29-1	8	-	TRBJ2-1	SAILYEQF
TRBV7-9	11	once	TRBJ2-2	ASPKGANGELF
TRBV7-8	12	-	TRBJ2-4	ASSPLTGENIQY
TRBV7-6	11	once	TRBJ2-3	ASSANGADTQY
TRBV21-1	16	-	TRBJ2-3	ASRGGLAGKFRADTQY
TRBV15	17	-	TRBJ1-6	ATSRALTVTGGNNSPLH
TRBV15	15	-	TRBJ1-4	ATSRGPKGGPNEKLF